The rows below give T cell receptor beta chains drawn from one sample of a study of cytomegalovirus exposure and HLA in healthy donors. The table came from immunoSEQ multiplex PCR; TCRdb's copy has only in-frame clones and leaves some out. The table lists roughly 180,000 clones, 84% of them singletons. The source material was PBMCs. The receptors were gathered from a man aged 25-45 years in good health and CMV-seronegative. The conserved cysteine and the conserved F or W are not part of the CDR3 here. D genes are given only for firm matches.

>TRBD1|TRBV28
ASSFRGQSTDTQY
>.|TRBV6-4
ASSPSGNEGYT
>TRBD1|TRBV30
AWRPTGVYPGANVLT
>TRBD1|TRBV4-2
ASSQLAGGTGYEQY
>.|TRBV11-3
ASSLDGGSGYEQY
>TRBD1|TRBV10-3
AISGDSVTDTQY
>TRBD2|TRBV9
ASSVGLAGLWQMANEQF
>.|TRBV6-5
ASSYSNPSRNEQF
>.|TRBV4-1
ASKRQAVSTDTQY
>.|TRBV7-3
ASSSKPPNEQF
>TRBD2|TRBV5-4
ASSLNSGGRTDTQY
>TRBD1|TRBV18
ASSDWTGGRYEQY
>TRBD1|TRBV9
ASSVRMGQQAF
>.|TRBV9
ASSAFRSGTIWDTQY
>TRBD2|TRBV9
ASSLRRTSGRARETQY
>.|TRBV6-6
ASGENSNQPQH
>TRBD1|TRBV7-9
ASSLGPGTGNSYEQY
>TRBD2|TRBV28
ASSLAGADTQY
>.|TRBV2
ASSQQVFGQPQH
>.|TRBV6-5
ASGGTANTGELF
>TRBD2|TRBV5-1
ASSLGLAGGPETQY
>TRBD2|TRBV29-1
SVEGLAGRNEQF
>.|TRBV6-5
ASSRSVQETQY
>TRBD1|TRBV19
ASSTPRQGTGELF
>.|TRBV6-5
ASSDGGADTEAF
>.|TRBV11-3
ASAREWGTGELF
>.|TRBV13
ASSPDVEGAFSEQY
>.|TRBV5-1
ASSSTAYGYT
>.|TRBV7-9
ASSFGGPVDEQF
>TRBD1|TRBV5-1
ASSLKGTALNEKLF
>TRBD1|TRBV2
ASGDGGQDTYEQY
>.|TRBV4-2
ASSQEGSVGSTAKNIQY
>.|TRBV7-9
ASSLGGARPQH
>.|TRBV29-1
SVEDLKTGGYT
>TRBD1|TRBV6-1
ASSESTGGNQPQH
>.|TRBV7-8
ASSLGTGYEQY